Below, 27 T cell receptor beta chains from the same sample are listed, as sequenced in a study of human T cells and chemical hapten exposure. Unseparated into fractions, whole blood served as the source from which total RNA was extracted. TCRdb reprocessed the 5' RACE reads via MiXCR and lists one record per CDR3 protein. This sample has about 81,000 distinct CDR3 sequences, with roughly 7.7% found just once. The receptors here all came from a male donor in good health.

In this sample, this clonotype turned up many times. The CDR3 nucleotides are TGTGCCAGTATTACCCCCCTAGAATCCAATGAGCAGTTCTTC. Translated: CASITPLESNEQFF. J is TRBJ2-1 and V is TRBV19; no clear D gene. The CDR3 contains 14 residues. CDR1 is LNHDA, CDR2 SQIVND, per germline (reference sequence). Trimming pared 7 bases from V and 6 bases from J, leaving 16 bases between. Complete variable domain (other parts from reference TRBV19 and TRBJ2-1): DGGITQSPKYLFRKEGQNVTLSCEQNLNHDAMYWYRQDPGQGLRLIYYSQIVNDFQKGDIAEGYSVSREKKESFPLTVTSAQKNPTAFYLCASITPLESNEQFFGPGTRLTVL.

This clonotype has ten or more counts. V and J are TRBV20-1 and TRBJ2-1; either TRBD1 or TRBD2 may fit D (5 bases each). V lost 6 bases to trimming and J lost 4 bases, with 19 bases between them. This CDR3 has 15 amino acids. Germline CDR1 and CDR2: DFQATT and SNEGSKA (reference sequence). CDR3 residues: CSARDVFGGYNEQFF. CDR3 DNA: TGCAGTGCCCGGGACGTATTTGGAGGATACAATGAGCAGTTCTTC.

The V call is TRBV7-9, the J call TRBJ1-2; 7 bases agree with TRBD1. V shed 2 bases and J 4 bases; nucleotides not matched to a gene: 13. Germline-derived CDR1 and CDR2 are SEHNR and FQNEAQ (reference sequence). The CDR3 loop spans 17 amino acids. CDR3 protein: CASSLSGTGDKGYGYTF. The CDR3 DNA sequence: TGTGCCAGCAGCTTAAGCGGAACAGGGGATAAGGGCTATGGCTACACCTTC.

The rearrangement uses TRBV5-6 and TRBJ2-7; D is ambiguous. Germline CDR1 is SGHDT and CDR2 is YYEEEE. The V end lost 2 bases, the J end lost 0 bases, and 12 bases lay between the germline ends. The CDR3 length is 15 residues. CDR3 nucleotides: TGTGCCAGCAGCTTCGACACAGCGAGCTCCTACGAGCAGTACTTC. Protein sequence: CASSFDTASSYEQYF.

The V and J genes are TRBV7-8 and TRBJ1-6, with D perhaps TRBD1 (5 bases). The CDR3 spans 14 residues. Trimming took off 7 bases at V and 7 bases at J, with 14 bases between the two ends. CDR1 SGHVS and CDR2 FQNEAQ come from the germline V gene. CDR3 bases: TGTGCCAGCACTTATGGGGGTGAGAATTCACCCCTCCACTTT. This codes for CASTYGGENSPLHF.

This clonotype was counted between two and nine times. CDR3 coding DNA: TGTGCCAGCCCCGGGGGCCAGGGGAATGGAGACTACTATGGCTACACCTTC. Its protein product is CASPGGQGNGDYYGYTF. This sequence joins TRBV7-3 and TRBJ1-2, with D possibly being TRBD1 (6 bases). V was clipped by 8 bases and J by 3 bases, with 25 bases between them. The CDR3 is 17 residues long. Germline-derived CDR1 and CDR2 are SGHTA and FQGTGA.

In this sample, this clonotype turned up many times. The gene calls are TRBV7-6 and TRBJ2-3, with 7 bases that match TRBD1. Per germline, CDR1 SGHVS and CDR2 FNYEAQ. This CDR3 has 15 amino acids. With V trimmed by 0 bases and J by 2 bases, 2 bases remained unmatched. In nucleotides, the CDR3 is TGTGCCAGCAGCTTAGCGGGACAGCCCACAGATACGCAGTATTTT. It yields the protein CASSLAGQPTDTQYF.

This clonotype was seen ten or more times. The gene calls are TRBV4-1 and TRBJ2-1, with TRBD1 as a possible D gene (6 bases). Germline CDR1 reads MGHRA; CDR2 reads YSYEKL. V lost 1 base and J 10 bases, leaving 8 bases between the germline ends. The CDR3 runs 12 residues. In DNA, the CDR3 is TGCGCCAGCAGCCAAGCTGGACAGGAGCAGTTCTTC. It translates to CASSQAGQEQFF.

This clonotype has a count of ten or more. V gene TRBV2 combines with J gene TRBJ1-1; D is unresolved. CDR1 is SNHLY and CDR2 is FYNNEI in the germline V gene. The CDR3 is made up of 14 amino acids. Trimming stripped 6 bases from V and 4 bases from J, with 15 bases between. The DNA of the CDR3 is TGTGCCAGCAGGGGCCACAGAAGCGCCACTGAAGCTTTCTTT. Translated: CASRGHRSATEAFF.

This clonotype was seen only a few times. The rearrangement uses TRBV6-5 and TRBJ1-6, with 7 positions matching TRBD1. Germline lookup yields CDR1 MNHEY and CDR2 SVGAGI. The CDR3 extends over 15 amino acids. Trimming cost V 5 bases and J 13 bases; bases outside gene matches: 14. CDR3 protein: CASSLGQVPGVPLHF. DNA of the CDR3: TGTGCCAGCAGTCTTGGACAGGTCCCTGGGGTTCCCCTCCACTTT.

This clonotype was seen many times. The V call is TRBV7-8, the J call TRBJ1-6; 8 nucleotides line up with TRBD1. The CDR3 has 15 residues. Germline CDR1 is SGHVS and CDR2 is FQNEAQ. With 1 base clipped from V and 7 bases from J, the junction kept 3 bases outside the gene matches. CDR3 sequence reads: CASSLGTGMNSPLHF. As DNA, the CDR3 is TGTGCCAGCAGCTTAGGGACAGGGATGAATTCACCCCTCCACTTT.

This clonotype was observed a handful of times. The rearrangement joins TRBV5-1 to TRBJ1-1; 7 bases are shared with TRBD1. Germline-derived CDR1 and CDR2 are SGHRS and YFSETQ. V lost 4 bases to trimming and J lost 4 bases; unmatched junction nucleotides: 7. This CDR3 comprises 14 residues. The CDR3 spells CASSATTGSTEAFF. CDR3 coding DNA: TGCGCCAGCAGCGCGACGACAGGGAGCACTGAAGCTTTCTTT.

There are many counts of this clonotype. The CDR3 DNA sequence: TGTGCCAGCAGTTCCCGCTCGGAGAAGCACAATGAGCAGTTCTTC. This codes for CASSSRSEKHNEQFF. The rearrangement links TRBV27 to TRBJ2-1, with unresolved D. The V gene lost 4 bases and the J gene lost 5 bases, with 15 bases spanning the gap. This CDR3 is built from 15 residues. Germline values: CDR1 MNHEY, CDR2 SMNVEV (reference sequence).

This clonotype came up a few times. The gene calls are TRBV2 and TRBJ1-1; TRBD1 matches at 7 bases. This CDR3 region has 13 residues. Germline loops: CDR1 SNHLY, CDR2 FYNNEI. The V segment lost 4 bases and the J segment 3 bases; nucleotides outside the gene matches: 2. The CDR3 sequence is CASSVDRDTEAFF. The CDR3 region has the DNA TGTGCCAGCAGTGTTGACAGGGACACTGAAGCTTTCTTT.

The J gene is TRBJ1-5, the V gene TRBV6-1, with a weak D call TRBD1 (5 bases). The V gene's germline CDR1 is MNHNS and CDR2 SASEGT. Trimming removed 1 base at V and 3 bases at J, with 19 bases between. This CDR3 region has 18 residues. For the CDR3, the DNA is TGTGCCAGCAGTGAAGTGGGTACAGGCCCCTGGGACAATCAGCCCCAGCATTTT. Its protein product is CASSEVGTGPWDNQPQHF.

This clonotype was seen many times. The chain uses TRBV5-1 and TRBJ2-3; 7 bases line up with TRBD2. Germline loops: CDR1 SGHRS, CDR2 YFSETQ. The CDR3 loop spans 14 amino acids. V lost 8 bases and J lost 0; bases outside the gene matches: 6. The CDR3 coding sequence is TGCGCCAGTTCTAGCGGAACTAGCACAGATACGCAGTATTTT. Protein product: CASSSGTSTDTQYF.

This clonotype was counted a few times. The rearrangement uses TRBV7-2 and TRBJ2-1, with TRBD2 matching over 7 bases. The CDR3 runs 16 residues. Germline CDR1 is SGHTA and CDR2 is FQGNSA. J was trimmed by 9 bases and V by 1 base; bases with no gene match: 12. The CDR3 region has the DNA TGTGCCAGCAGCTTAGAGTCGGGGGGTGAGGAGACTGAGCAGTTCTTC. The encoded protein is CASSLESGGEETEQFF.

This clonotype occurred a few times. This chain links TRBV27 with TRBJ2-5; 7 bases are shared with TRBD2. Looked up from germline, CDR1 is MNHEY and CDR2 is SMNVEV (reference sequence). The CDR3 runs 14 residues. The V and J ends lost 10 bases and 2 bases, in that order; junction bases with no gene match: 10. The CDR3 nucleotides read TGTGCCACCGCGCCTCGGCGGGAGCAAGAGACCCAGTACTTC. It yields the protein CATAPRREQETQYF.

This clonotype was detected many times. The chain joins TRBV7-9 to TRBJ1-1; perhaps TRBD1 as D (6 bases). CDR1 and CDR2 (germline): SEHNR, FQNEAQ (reference sequence). V was pared by 6 bases and J by 4 bases, with 15 bases between. This CDR3 has 14 amino acids. CDR3 DNA sequence: TGTGCCAGCAGTCTTCCTACAGGGAGCACTGAAGCTTTCTTT. Translation: CASSLPTGSTEAFF.

This chain joins TRBV30 and TRBJ1-1, with no clear D. Germline loops: CDR1 GTSNPN, CDR2 SVGIG (reference sequence). The CDR3 is 17 residues long. V lost 0 bases and J 0 bases, leaving 17 bases between the germline ends. The CDR3 region has the DNA TGTGCCTGGAGTGTAAACCGTGGGTACCGTATGAACACTGAAGCTTTCTTT. Residues: CAWSVNRGYRMNTEAFF.

This clonotype was found many times. This chain links TRBV12-3 or TRBV12-4 with TRBJ2-6, with 9 bases identical to TRBD1. The CDR3 totals 16 residues. V was pared by 6 bases and J by 1 base, with 4 bases of the junction left unmatched. CDR3 amino acids: CASRGDRVSGANVLTF. The CDR3 nucleotides are TGTGCCAGCAGAGGGGACAGGGTTTCTGGGGCCAACGTCCTGACTTTC.

This clonotype was detected many times. This chain uses TRBV29-1 with TRBJ2-1; a possible D gene is TRBD1 (5 bases). The V gene's germline CDR1 is SQVTM and CDR2 ANQGSEA. The V end was cut by 4 bases, the J end by 3 bases, with 19 bases between. The CDR3 is 16 residues long. CDR3 in amino acids: CSVGSDTNILYNEQFF. DNA for the CDR3: TGCAGCGTTGGATCGGACACGAACATCCTCTACAATGAGCAGTTCTTC.

The chain couples TRBV4-2 to TRBJ2-3; TRBD2 might be the D (6 bases). With 0 bases removed from V and 1 base from J, the gap between germline ends came to 11 bases. Germline V lookup: CDR1 LGHNA, CDR2 YNFKEQ. CDR3 size: 16 residues. In DNA form, the CDR3 reads TGTGCCAGCAGCCAAGAGGCGGGGTCGGGCACAGATACGCAGTATTTT. Its translation is CASSQEAGSGTDTQYF.

This clonotype has a handful of counts. The chain employs TRBV4-2 and TRBJ1-1, with TRBD1 matching 8 bases. The CDR3 length is 12 residues. V lost 1 base, J lost 8 bases, and 0 bases stayed unmatched. Germline-derived CDR1 and CDR2 are LGHNA and YNFKEQ. The CDR3 protein is CASSQGTGEAFF. The CDR3 bases are TGTGCCAGCAGCCAAGGGACAGGGGAAGCTTTCTTT.

This clonotype was seen only a few times. CDR3 sequence (DNA): TGCGCCAGCAGCCAAGAAGCAGGCCCGTTAAATGAAAAACTGTTTTTT. Its translation: CASSQEAGPLNEKLFF. This rearrangement joins TRBV4-3 to TRBJ1-4; no definite D call. V gave up 0 bases and J gave up 5 bases, with 13 bases separating them. Per the germline V gene, CDR1 is LGHNA and CDR2 is YSLEER. This CDR3 spans 16 amino acids.

Concerning this clonotype itself: Here the CDR3 omits its conserved ending phenylalanine or tryptophan, so a read error is the likely source. The chain uses TRBV15 and TRBJ2-5; 9 bases map to TRBD2. This CDR3 spans 14 amino acids. The V and J ends lost 6 bases and 4 bases, in that order; junction bases with no gene match: 6. Germline V gives CDR1 LNHNV, CDR2 YYDKDF (reference sequence). CDR3 in amino acids: CATSSSGRLETQYL. The CDR3 DNA sequence: TGTGCCACCAGTTCCAGCGGGAGGCTAGAGACCCAGTACCTC.

This clonotype has at least ten counts. The V and J genes are TRBV5-1 and TRBJ2-5, with 9 bases matching TRBD1. J was trimmed by 2 bases and V by 3 bases; bases with no gene match: 5. Germline V lookup: CDR1 SGHRS, CDR2 YFSETQ. CDR3 size: 15 residues. The DNA for the CDR3 is TGCGCCAGCAGCTCCAGACAGGGGGAGCAAGAGACCCAGTACTTC. Its protein is CASSSRQGEQETQYF.